This TCR beta chain derives from a study of beta chain features in type 1 diabetes. Study as a whole: Cell yields, age and gender were similar between patients and healthy donors.

Only a few counts were recorded for this clone. The antigen is unknown. Study-wide findings and caveats: Among patients with Type 1 diabetes, TCRB CDR3s were moderately but significantly shorter in every one of the four CD4+ subsets.

CDR1 is SNHLY, CDR2 FYNNEI, per germline. V trimming: 6 bases; J trimming: 1 base; junction bases outside the gene matches: 3. There are 14 residues in the CDR3. Investigators reverse transcribed all isolated RNA, so they sequenced expressed TCRB transcripts. Sequencing was performed with immunoSEQ multiplex PCR; in TCRdb, only in-frame clones are kept and a portion is missing. The sample carries under 350,000 clones, roughly an eighth recorded once. The sequenced sample consisted of naive CD4+ T cells from blood. This clonotype was obtained from a man aged 25 to 45 with type 1 diabetes. V gene TRBV2 combines with J gene TRBJ2-3; 8 bases align to TRBD1. The CDR3 sequence: CASRPTGGTDTQYF. CDR3 sequence (DNA): TGTGCCAGCAGACCGACAGGGGGCACAGATACGCAGTATTTT.